This TCR beta chain originates from a study of CD8+CD57+ T cells in acquired aplastic anemia. The J segment lost 8 bases and the V segment lost 4 bases, leaving 7 bases of the junction unmatched. This CDR3 spans 13 amino acids. Germline V gene lookup returns CDR1 SGHTA and CDR2 FQGNSA. Profiling that covered TCR beta VDJ and CDR3 relied on genomic DNA as its template. In TCRdb, the reads were re-called with MiXCR into one record per CDR3 protein. This sample has about 190,000 distinct CDR3 sequences, with 50% to 55% found just once. The chain is built from TRBV7-2 and TRBJ1-1; 7 nucleotides agree with TRBD1. The sequenced sample consisted of sorted CD4+, CD8+, or CD8+CD57+ T cells (not recorded which) from PBMCs. The sequence was collected from a human donor in good health, serving as a control. The CDR3 DNA reads as TGTGCCAGCAGCTCCGAGACAGGGAGGGAAGCTTTCTTT. Protein sequence: CASSSETGREAFF.